The next 22 T cell receptor beta chains were all read from a single sample in a study of a mutant IDH1 vaccine in newly diagnosed glioma. Described time point: week 11, during vaccination. Topical imiquimod was applied with each vaccine dose, which held 300 ug of mutant IDH1 20-mer peptide. The assay was immunoSEQ multiplex PCR, and TCRdb's table has in-frame clones only and misses some. The sample contains around 30,000 clones, around 89% of which appear only once. The antigens for these receptors are not known. The sequences come from PBMCs, collected from a glioma patient whose treatment included an IDH1 peptide vaccine. The receptor source for this set is a man aged 18 to 29 with glioma.

V usage is TRBV5-6 and J usage is TRBJ2-2; a possible D gene is TRBD1 (5 bases). The CDR3 sequence is 16 residues long. Germline values: CDR1 SGHDT, CDR2 YYEEEE. V was clipped by 0 bases and J by 1 base, with 10 bases between them. CDR3 region: CASSLGGALNTGELFF. The CDR3 DNA is TGTGCCAGCAGCTTGGGTGGGGCCCTGAACACCGGGGAGCTGTTTTTT.

The chain carries TRBV7-2 and TRBJ2-1, with 8 bases identical to TRBD1. Germline V lookup: CDR1 SGHTA, CDR2 FQGNSA. This CDR3 is 15 amino acids long. Unmatched junction bases numbered 6, after V lost 4 bases and J lost 4 bases. Here the CDR3 reads CASSSDRGPYNEQFF. CDR3 bases: TGTGCCAGCAGCTCCGACAGGGGTCCATACAATGAGCAGTTCTTC.

The V and J genes are TRBV28 and TRBJ1-2; D ambiguous. V dropped 5 bases and J dropped 0 bases, with 4 bases sitting between them. CDR1 MDHEN and CDR2 SYDVKM come from the germline V gene. The CDR3 loop spans 12 amino acids. The CDR3 bases are TGTGCCAGCAGTCCTTCTAACTATGGCTACACCTTC. The encoded protein is CASSPSNYGYTF.

The chain uses TRBV6-1 and TRBJ2-5; 9 nucleotides align to TRBD2. With V trimmed by 0 bases and J by 1 base, 6 bases remained unmatched. The CDR3 runs to 17 residues. Germline values: CDR1 MNHNS, CDR2 SASEGT. The CDR3 loop reads CASSEAPASGVQETQYF. The DNA for the CDR3 is TGTGCCAGCAGTGAAGCGCCGGCTAGCGGGGTCCAAGAGACCCAGTACTTC.

The chain employs TRBV2 and TRBJ1-1; no definite D call. The germline gives CDR1 SNHLY, CDR2 FYNNEI. V lost 2 bases and J 1 base, leaving 11 bases between the germline ends. The CDR3 length is 15 residues. CDR3 coding DNA: TGTGCCAGCAGTGAATATCGGGGAGGGAACACTGAAGCTTTCTTT. Protein sequence: CASSEYRGGNTEAFF.

V usage is TRBV6-1 and J usage is TRBJ1-1, with 8 nucleotides matching TRBD1. Germline V gene lookup returns CDR1 MNHNS and CDR2 SASEGT. After removal of 2 bases from V and 13 bases from J, the junction contained 3 bases not matched to a gene. The CDR3 has 11 amino acids. The CDR3 sequence is CASSETGGDFF. As DNA, the CDR3 is TGTGCCAGCAGTGAAACAGGGGGAGATTTCTTT.

The J gene is TRBJ1-5, the V gene TRBV27; D gene uncertain. Germline CDR1 reads MNHEY; CDR2 reads SMNVEV (reference sequence). The CDR3 totals 14 residues. V was clipped by 2 bases and J by 0 bases, with 5 bases between them. The CDR3 reads CASSLGDSNQPQHF. The CDR3, as DNA: TGTGCCAGCAGTTTAGGGGATAGCAATCAGCCCCAGCATTTT.

The V and J genes are TRBV18 and TRBJ2-5; D is unclear. Germline CDR1 is KGHSH and CDR2 is LQKENI. Trimming removed 3 bases from V and 4 bases from J, with 15 bases in between. The CDR3 is 15 residues long. The chain's CDR3 is CASSPQQTVRETQYF. CDR3 nucleotides: TGTGCCAGCTCACCTCAACAAACGGTACGAGAGACCCAGTACTTC. Drawing the rest from reference TRBV18 and TRBJ2-5, the complete variable domain is NAGVMQNPRHLVRRRGQEARLRCSPMKGHSHVYWYRQLPEEGLKFMVYLQKENIIDESGMPKERFSAEFPKEGPSILRIQQVVRGDSAAYFCASSPQQTVRETQYFGPGTRLLVL.

The genes are TRBV6-6 and TRBJ2-2; D unresolved. V was trimmed by 2 bases and J by 6 bases, leaving 10 bases between them. Per the germline V gene, CDR1 is MNHNY and CDR2 is SVGAGI (reference sequence). This CDR3 contains 14 residues. CDR3 DNA: TGTGCCAGCAGTTACCTCCCGAGCCCCGGGGAGCTGTTTTTT. As protein: CASSYLPSPGELFF.

The chain joins TRBV11-2 to TRBJ1-2; TRBD1 matches 8 bases. V gave up 5 bases and J gave up 6 bases; unmatched junction bases: 20. Germline V lookup: CDR1 SGHAT, CDR2 FQNNGV. The CDR3 has 18 amino acids. The CDR3 DNA is TGTGCCAGCAGCCCCTACGGACAGGGCATATCTAGTTCAGATGGCTACACCTTC. Protein: CASSPYGQGISSSDGYTF.

The chain has TRBV5-6 and TRBJ1-4; no reliable D call. Trimming removed 0 bases from V and 2 bases from J, with 11 bases in between. The germline gives CDR1 SGHDT, CDR2 YYEEEE. The CDR3 contains 16 residues. For the CDR3, the DNA is TGTGCCAGCAGCTTGGCCGGTGGAATGACTAATGAAAAACTGTTTTTT. This translates into CASSLAGGMTNEKLFF.

This chain links TRBV4-3 with TRBJ2-2; D unresolved. Trimming pared 0 bases from V and 4 bases from J, leaving 12 bases between. There are 16 residues in the CDR3. The germline gives CDR1 LGHNA, CDR2 YSLEER. The DNA of the CDR3 is TGCGCCAGCAGCCAAGATGCTGGACGACCCACCGGGGAGCTGTTTTTT. This translates into CASSQDAGRPTGELFF.

V usage is TRBV2 and J usage is TRBJ1-2; tentatively, D is TRBD1 (5 bases). V was trimmed by 8 bases and J by 4 bases, leaving 8 bases between them. This CDR3 is built from 11 residues. Germline V lookup: CDR1 SNHLY, CDR2 FYNNEI. The CDR3 region has the DNA TGTGCCAGCGGGGGGGGCTATGGCTACACCTTC. Encoded protein: CASGGGYGYTF.

The rearrangement uses TRBV7-2 and TRBJ1-2; 9 bases line up with TRBD1. The V and J ends lost 1 base and 7 bases, in that order; junction bases with no gene match: 10. CDR3 length equals 16 residues. Germline values: CDR1 SGHTA, CDR2 FQGNSA. The CDR3 sequence is CASSLEFGTGSRGYTF. Here the CDR3 DNA reads TGTGCCAGCAGCTTAGAATTCGGGACAGGGTCTCGTGGCTACACCTTC. Looking up the rest from reference TRBV7-2 and TRBJ1-2 gives the full variable domain: GAGVSQSPSNKVTEKGKDVELRCDPISGHTALYWYRQSLGQGLEFLIYFQGNSAPDKSGLPSDRFSAERTGGSVSTLTIQRTQQEDSAVYLCASSLEFGTGSRGYTFGSGTRLTVV.

This chain uses TRBV4-2 with TRBJ1-2; D gene ambiguous. This CDR3 is built from 13 residues. Between the trimmed V and J ends, which lost 3 bases and 3 bases, there was a span of 8 bases. Germline assignment: CDR1 LGHNA and CDR2 YNFKEQ. Here the CDR3 DNA reads TGTGCCAGCAGCCATCCGGAGGACTATGGCTACACCTTC. Protein product: CASSHPEDYGYTF.

Of note for this clone: An end of the junction differs from the germline gene, which may be a read error. The rearrangement uses TRBV9 and TRBJ2-7; 11 positions match TRBD1. Germline CDR1 SGDLS, CDR2 YYNGEE. The CDR3 loop spans 13 amino acids. CDR3 region: CASSVGGQGEVVF. The CDR3 DNA follows: TGTGCCAGCAGCGTGGGGGGACAGGGGGAGGTAGTCTTC.

This chain uses TRBV4-3 with TRBJ1-1; D unclear. CDR3 length equals 14 residues. From germline, CDR1 is LGHNA and CDR2 YSLEER. V was shortened by 0 bases and J by 7 bases, with 12 bases between the two germline ends. The DNA for the CDR3 is TGCGCCAGCAGCCAAGAAATGACCTGGGGTGAAGCTTTCTTT. Translated, it gives CASSQEMTWGEAFF.

Concerning this clone itself: A junction end diverges from the germline sequence, so it may reflect a read error. The rearrangement uses TRBV7-7 and TRBJ1-5; 8 nucleotides agree with TRBD1. Germline CDR1 reads SSHAT; CDR2 reads FNYEAQ (reference sequence). The CDR3 sequence is 17 residues long. The CDR3 region has the DNA TGTGCTAGCAGCTCCGTGGGACAGGTGTTCAGCAATCAGCCCCAGCATTTT. Protein sequence: CASSSVGQVFSNQPQHF.

The chain combines TRBV4-3 with TRBJ1-4, with TRBD1 identical over 8 bases. Losses at the gene ends were 1 base for V and 5 bases for J; bases not matched to a gene: 6. This CDR3 contains 16 residues. CDR1 and CDR2 from the germline V gene are LGHNA and YSLEER. As DNA, the CDR3 is TGCGCCAGCAGCCAAGGGTACGGGACAGGCAATGAAAAACTGTTTTTT. Residues: CASSQGYGTGNEKLFF.

V is TRBV29-1 and J is TRBJ1-4; D is unresolved. There are 13 residues in the CDR3. V lost 7 bases and J 1 base, leaving 10 bases between the germline ends. Germline lookup yields CDR1 SQVTM and CDR2 ANQGSEA. The CDR3 DNA reads as TGCAGCGCGAGGGTGGGAACTAATGAAAAACTGTTTTTT. It codes for CSARVGTNEKLFF.

As concerns this clone: The same CDR3 arises from other DNA sequences in this sample as well. The chain is built from TRBV30 and TRBJ2-2; 7 nucleotides match TRBD2. The CDR3 spans 13 residues. V lost 4 bases to trimming and J lost 1 base; unmatched junction nucleotides: 0. CDR1 GTSNPN and CDR2 SVGIG come from the germline V gene (reference sequence). CDR3 in DNA: TGTGCCTGGAAGCGGGGGAACACCGGGGAGCTGTTTTTT. Translation: CAWKRGNTGELFF. Full variable domain (rest looked up from reference TRBV30 and TRBJ2-2): SQTIHQWPATLVQPVGSPLSLECTVEGTSNPNLYWYRQAAGRGLQLLFYSVGIGQISSEVPQNLSASRPQDRQFILSSKKLLLSDSGFYLCAWKRGNTGELFFGEGSRLTVL.

The chain employs TRBV19 and TRBJ2-1; perhaps D is TRBD1 or TRBD2 (5 bases each). The CDR3 covers 15 residues. The V end was cut by 5 bases, the J end by 4 bases, with 15 bases between. Germline V gives CDR1 LNHDA, CDR2 SQIVND (reference sequence). The CDR3 coding sequence is TGTGCCAGTAGTTCTCCCGGGACGGATTACAATGAGCAGTTCTTC. This gives the protein CASSSPGTDYNEQFF. Complete variable domain (other parts from reference TRBV19 and TRBJ2-1): DGGITQSPKYLFRKEGQNVTLSCEQNLNHDAMYWYRQDPGQGLRLIYYSQIVNDFQKGDIAEGYSVSREKKESFPLTVTSAQKNPTAFYLCASSSPGTDYNEQFFGPGTRLTVL.